Shown below are 9 T cell receptor beta chains from a single sample sequenced in a study of blood T cells in healthy people across ages (dated by TCRdb to the mid-2010s). Libraries were constructed by 5' RACE. The sequencing machine was an Illumina HiSeq 2500. A second 7 to 11 cycle PCR used a sample-barcoded 5' primer and a J-beta primer mix. TCRdb cleaned the public reads at Q25 with fastp, built clones with MiXCR and kept in-frame beta chains. CDR3 protein sequences are deduplicated, and each keeps its most common genes and DNA. The sample table shows approximately 800,000 distinct CDR3 sequences, and approximately 25% are seen once. The ten biggest clones cover under 4.5% of the sample. The sample also formed part of further work on T cells of mothers and their children.

Sequences were obtained from blood. The receptors derive from a boy younger than 18 in good health.

This chain joins TRBV7-2 and TRBJ2-1; TRBD1 aligns across 8 bases. The DNA end is a closer match to TRBJ2-7, so the J assignment may be wrong. Germline CDR1 and CDR2: SGHTA and FQGNSA. The CDR3 spans 17 residues. CDR3 amino acids: CASSSWTGPTIFYEQYF. In DNA, the CDR3 is TGTGCCAGCAGCTCATGGACAGGGCCTACCATCTTCTACGAGCAGTACTTC.

CDR3 in DNA: TGCGCCAGCAGCGAAGAACAGGGGGGAGAGACCCAGTACTTC. This codes for CASSEEQGGETQYF. This rearrangement joins TRBV5-1 to TRBJ2-5, with 8 bases matching TRBD1. Per the germline V gene, CDR1 is SGHRS and CDR2 is YFSETQ. This CDR3 spans 14 amino acids. Germline trimming cut 4 bases from V and 4 bases from J; bases unmatched to any gene: 6. Filled out from reference TRBV5-1 and TRBJ2-5, the complete variable domain reads KAGVTQTPRYLIKTRGQQVTLSCSPISGHRSVSWYQQTPGQGLQFLFEYFSETQRNKGNFPGRFSGRQFSNSRSEMNVSTLELGDSALYLCASSEEQGGETQYFGPGTRLLVL.

A few counts support this clonotype. This chain joins TRBV12-3 or TRBV12-4 and TRBJ2-1; D unclear. The CDR3 is 14 amino acids. The V and J ends lost 0 bases and 7 bases respectively, with 10 bases between them. The CDR3 DNA is TGTGCCAGCAGTTTAGCTCTGCCTCGGAATGAGCAGTTCTTC. This gives the protein CASSLALPRNEQFF.

CDR3 amino acids: CASSFPGAGNIQYF. DNA for the CDR3: TGTGCCAGCAGCTTTCCTGGGGCGGGAAACATTCAGTACTTC. This rearrangement joins TRBV7-9 to TRBJ2-4, with D perhaps being TRBD1 or TRBD2 (5 bases each). There are 14 residues in the CDR3. From germline, CDR1 is SEHNR and CDR2 FQNEAQ (reference sequence). The V end lost 3 bases, the J end lost 6 bases, and 12 bases lay between the germline ends.

This clonotype showed up just a few times. The rearrangement links TRBV6-6 to TRBJ2-7, with 11 bases fitting TRBD1. The junction had 9 bases not matched to a gene; V was cut back by 8 bases and J by 6 bases. The CDR3 length is 14 residues. Germline-derived CDR1 and CDR2 are MNHNY and SVGAGI (reference sequence). This CDR3 reads CASLIAGQGGEQYF. CDR3 sequence (DNA): TGTGCCAGCTTAATAGCGGGACAGGGGGGCGAGCAGTACTTC.

The chain is built from TRBV7-2 and TRBJ2-6; no reliable D call. The germline CDR1 and CDR2 sequences are SGHTA and FQGNSA. Trimming took 2 bases from V and 0 from J, leaving 5 bases between them. This CDR3 has 15 residues. Here the CDR3 DNA reads TGTGCCAGCAGCTTATCGCCCTCTGGGGCCAACGTCCTGACTTTC. Protein: CASSLSPSGANVLTF.

V gene TRBV24-1 combines with J gene TRBJ1-5; 10 positions match TRBD1. Germline V gene data show CDR1 as KGHDR and CDR2 as SFDVKD. V lost 3 bases, J lost 5 bases, and 3 bases stayed unmatched. CDR3 size: 15 residues. Written as DNA, the CDR3 is TGTGCCACCAGTGATCCTGGACAGGGGGATCAGCCCCAGCATTTT. Translated: CATSDPGQGDQPQHF.

J is TRBJ1-4 and V is TRBV7-9; tentatively, D is TRBD1 (5 bases). Per germline, CDR1 SEHNR and CDR2 FQNEAQ (reference sequence). Between the trimmed V and J ends, which lost 2 bases and 0 bases, there was a span of 10 bases. The CDR3 has 16 residues. CDR3 protein: CASSLPGIATNEKLFF. Written as DNA, the CDR3 is TGTGCCAGCAGCTTACCAGGGATTGCAACTAATGAAAAACTGTTTTTT.

The chain uses TRBV20-1 and TRBJ2-1; TRBD2 matches 11 bases. Germline V lookup: CDR1 DFQATT, CDR2 SNEGSKA (reference sequence). The CDR3 is made up of 15 amino acids. V was clipped by 7 bases and J by 8 bases; unmatched bases: 13. CDR3 region: CSVATRLAGGHEQFF. CDR3 coding DNA: TGCAGTGTTGCCACGAGGCTAGCGGGAGGTCATGAGCAGTTCTTC.